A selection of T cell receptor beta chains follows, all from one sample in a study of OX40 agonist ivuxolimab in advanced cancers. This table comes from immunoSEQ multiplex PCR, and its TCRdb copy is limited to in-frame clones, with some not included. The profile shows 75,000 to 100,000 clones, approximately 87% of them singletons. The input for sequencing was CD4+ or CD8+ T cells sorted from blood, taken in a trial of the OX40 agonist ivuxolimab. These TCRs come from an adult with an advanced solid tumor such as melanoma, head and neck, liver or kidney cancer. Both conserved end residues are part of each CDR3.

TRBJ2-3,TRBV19,CASRGTGGSDTQYF
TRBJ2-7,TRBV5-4,CASSPSMSSYEQYF
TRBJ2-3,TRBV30,CALSTGTSGSDTQYF
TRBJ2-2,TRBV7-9,CASSPSGRNTGELFF
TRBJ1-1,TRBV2,CASRLGDRGNTEAFF
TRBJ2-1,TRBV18,CASSPPAGANEQFF
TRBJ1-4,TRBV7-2,CASSLWGTNEKLFF
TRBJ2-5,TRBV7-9,CASRSVWPQETQYF
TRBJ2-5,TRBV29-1,CSVALVGETQYF
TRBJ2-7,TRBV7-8,CASSRAVSSYEQYF
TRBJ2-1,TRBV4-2,CASSQDWTTSGGAREQFF
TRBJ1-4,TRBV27,CASRSVRADNEKLFF
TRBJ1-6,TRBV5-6,CASSLASVTRSGNSPLHF
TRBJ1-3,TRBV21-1,CASSKFRGSGNTIYF
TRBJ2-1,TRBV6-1,CASSSGRVDNEQFF
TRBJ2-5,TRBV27,CASSSRLAGGPKEETQYF
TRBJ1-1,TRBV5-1,CASSLGTANTEAFF
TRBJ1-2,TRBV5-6,CASSQGGINYGYTF
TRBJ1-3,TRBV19,CASKAGGSGGNTIYF
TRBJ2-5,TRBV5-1,CASSGLLAGGPGETQYF
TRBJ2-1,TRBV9,CASSVTNEQFF
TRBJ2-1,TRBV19,CASSSVIAPRWNEQFF
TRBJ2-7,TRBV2,CASSFYEQYF
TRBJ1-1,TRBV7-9,CASSWGLDRVGGRGTEAFF
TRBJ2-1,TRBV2,CASSEQLLNEQFF
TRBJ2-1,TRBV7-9,CASSLVGSSYNEQFF
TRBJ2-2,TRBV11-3,CASSARGTVATGELFF
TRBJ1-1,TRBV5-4,CASSLAAGNTEAFF
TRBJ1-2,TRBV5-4,CASSLVVVRDRGPGGKGYTF
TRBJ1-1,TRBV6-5,CASSTLRGTEAFF
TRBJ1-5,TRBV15,CATSRDPRSSNQPQHF
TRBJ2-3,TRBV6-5,CASSSTGGGGDTQYF
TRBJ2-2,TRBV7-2,CASSLYSAANTGELFF